What follows are 28 T cell receptor beta chains derived from one specimen sequenced in a study of control samples from healthy donors and cancer patients. Assay: immunoSEQ multiplex PCR; the TCRdb copy retains only in-frame clones and omits some. The sample records some 220,000 clones, about 95% being singletons. The sample was blood. The receptors stem from a man over 45 in good health.

The V and J genes are TRBV20-1 and TRBJ1-2; possibly TRBD1 for D (5 bases). This CDR3 region has 13 residues. Deletions cut 3 bases from V and 0 bases from J, with 8 bases between. Germline values: CDR1 DFQATT, CDR2 SNEGSKA (reference sequence). DNA for the CDR3: TGCAGTGCTAGTGACAGATCTAACTATGGCTACACCTTC. This sequence encodes CSASDRSNYGYTF.

This clone occurred once. The rearrangement uses TRBV6-5 and TRBJ1-2, with TRBD1 matching over 7 bases. The trim removed 2 bases at V and 2 bases at J, leaving 5 bases unmatched. CDR3 length: 15 amino acids. The V gene's germline CDR1 is MNHEY and CDR2 SVGAGI. The CDR3 here is CASSYRQDRNYGYTF. The CDR3 DNA is TGTGCCAGCAGTTACCGACAGGACAGGAACTATGGCTACACCTTC.

The chain employs TRBV5-8 and TRBJ1-6, with D possibly being TRBD1 (5 bases). Trimming removed 2 bases from V and 9 bases from J, with 12 bases in between. Per the germline V gene, CDR1 is SGHTS and CDR2 is YDEGEE. The CDR3 is made up of 14 amino acids. The CDR3 loop is CASSLGAHTSPLHF. The CDR3 DNA reads as TGTGCCAGCAGCTTAGGGGCTCATACTTCACCCCTCCACTTT.

The chain recombines TRBV28 with TRBJ1-5; 10 bases are shared with TRBD1. The CDR3 consists of 14 residues. Germline V gene sequence: CDR1 MDHEN, CDR2 SYDVKM. V trimming: 10 bases; J trimming: 1 base; junction bases outside the gene matches: 4. The CDR3 nucleotides read TGTGCCACCCGGACAGGGGGAAGCAATCAGCCCCAGCATTTT. It codes for CATRTGGSNQPQHF.

This clone was found once. The chain has TRBV6-6 and TRBJ2-1; 8 bases agree with TRBD2. The V gene's germline CDR1 is MNHNY and CDR2 SVGAGI (reference sequence). CDR3 length equals 14 residues. The V and J ends lost 7 bases and 0 bases, in that order; junction bases with no gene match: 2. CDR3 sequence: CASMSGSSYNEQFF. CDR3 nucleotides: TGTGCCAGCATGAGCGGGAGCTCCTACAATGAGCAGTTCTTC.

The chain has TRBV3-1 (or the pseudogene TRBV3-2) and TRBJ1-2; TRBD1 aligns across 7 bases. This CDR3 region has 15 residues. The trim removed 2 bases at V and 4 bases at J, leaving 7 bases unmatched. Germline V gives CDR1 LGHDT, CDR2 YNNKEL (reference sequence). Here the CDR3 DNA reads TGTGCCAGCAGCCAATACCAGGGGGGGGGCTATGGCTACACCTTC. It is translated as CASSQYQGGGYGYTF.

The rearrangement joins TRBV4-1 to TRBJ2-3; tentative D call: TRBD2 (5 bases). Trimming cost V 4 bases and J 5 bases, with 19 bases left between them. Per germline, CDR1 MGHRA and CDR2 YSYEKL. This CDR3 has 16 amino acids. The CDR3 sequence: CASSPVEGFVGDTQYF. The CDR3 DNA follows: TGCGCCAGCAGCCCTGTTGAGGGTTTTGTAGGAGATACGCAGTATTTT.

The chain links TRBV5-6 to TRBJ1-6, with 8 bases identical to TRBD1. There are 16 residues in the CDR3. With 1 base clipped from V and 7 bases from J, the junction kept 7 bases outside the gene matches. The V gene's germline CDR1 is SGHDT and CDR2 YYEEEE. The CDR3 loop reads CASSLYSAGGNSPLHF. The DNA for the CDR3 is TGTGCCAGCAGCTTGTATTCAGCAGGGGGCAATTCACCCCTCCACTTT.

V usage is TRBV5-6 and J usage is TRBJ2-7, with TRBD1 as a possible D gene (6 bases). The V end was cut by 4 bases, the J end by 3 bases, with 14 bases between. Germline lookup yields CDR1 SGHDT and CDR2 YYEEEE. There are 14 residues in the CDR3. The DNA of the CDR3 is TGTGCCAGCAGCCGATACGACAGGATCTACGAGCAGTACGTC. It is translated as CASSRYDRIYEQYV.

The chain joins TRBV18 to TRBJ2-7; D perhaps matches TRBD1 (5 bases). The V and J ends lost 2 bases and 4 bases respectively, with 9 bases between them. Per the germline V gene, CDR1 is KGHSH and CDR2 is LQKENI. This CDR3 region has 13 residues. The CDR3 is CASSPGASYEQYV. DNA of the CDR3: TGTGCCAGCTCACCAGGGGCCAGTTACGAGCAGTACGTC.

V gene TRBV20-1 combines with J gene TRBJ1-1; possible D gene TRBD1, 6 bases. Trimming cost V 3 bases and J 3 bases, with 11 bases left between them. CDR1 is DFQATT and CDR2 is SNEGSKA in the germline V gene (reference sequence). This CDR3 has 13 residues. CDR3 region: CSASRAGDTEAFF. The CDR3 coding sequence is TGCAGTGCTAGTAGGGCAGGGGACACTGAAGCTTTCTTT.

The chain employs TRBV11-2 and TRBJ2-7; no reliable D call. V was cut by 0 bases and J by 7 bases, with 10 bases left in between. This CDR3 is 13 amino acids long. CDR1 is SGHAT, CDR2 FQNNGV, per germline. The CDR3 reads CASSLENRKEQYF. The CDR3 region has the DNA TGTGCCAGCAGCTTAGAGAATAGGAAGGAGCAGTACTTC.

This sequence joins TRBV7-9 and TRBJ2-3; 13 positions match TRBD2. CDR1 SEHNR and CDR2 FQNEAQ come from the germline V gene (reference sequence). The CDR3 spans 16 residues. V was clipped by 3 bases and J by 5 bases; unmatched bases: 5. The CDR3 protein is CASSFTSGGAEDTQYF. In DNA, the CDR3 is TGTGCCAGCAGCTTTACTAGCGGGGGGGCCGAAGATACGCAGTATTTT. Using reference TRBV7-9 and TRBJ2-3 for the parts outside the CDR3, the full variable domain is DTGVSQNPRHKITKRGQNVTFRCDPISEHNRLYWYRQTLGQGPEFLTYFQNEAQLEKSRLLSDRFSAERPKGSFSTLEIQRTEQGDSAMYLCASSFTSGGAEDTQYFGPGTRLTVL.

The CDR3 spells CASSPGLAGGEETQYF. The CDR3 DNA sequence: TGTGCCAGCAGCCCCGGGTTAGCGGGGGGGGAGGAGACCCAGTACTTC. The rearrangement joins TRBV5-4 to TRBJ2-5; TRBD2 matches at 11 bases. The CDR3 covers 16 residues. Germline CDR1 SGHNT, CDR2 YYREEE (reference sequence). J was trimmed by 5 bases and V by 4 bases; bases with no gene match: 10.

The rearrangement uses TRBV15 and TRBJ1-1; D uncertain. Per the germline V gene, CDR1 is LNHNV and CDR2 is YYDKDF (reference sequence). The ends were cut back, 3 bases at V and 0 bases at J, with 5 bases in the middle. This CDR3 is built from 13 residues. This CDR3 reads CATSSELNTEAFF. As DNA, the CDR3 is TGTGCCACCAGCAGTGAACTGAACACTGAAGCTTTCTTT.

As DNA, the CDR3 is TGTGCCAGCAGCTTGGAATTCTCCTACGAGCAGTACTTC. It specifies CASSLEFSYEQYF. This chain uses TRBV5-6 with TRBJ2-7; no definite D call. The CDR3 loop spans 13 amino acids. The germline CDR1 and CDR2 sequences are SGHDT and YYEEEE. Trimming removed 0 bases at V and 0 bases at J, with 4 bases between.

This clone was picked up one time. The CDR3 is CASSAKGQGLSGNTIYF. The DNA of the CDR3 is TGTGCCAGCAGCGCCAAAGGGCAGGGCCTCTCTGGAAACACCATATATTTT. The chain employs TRBV9 and TRBJ1-3, with D possibly being TRBD1 (5 bases). V was pared by 3 bases and J by 0 bases, with 16 bases between. This CDR3 is built from 17 residues. The germline gives CDR1 SGDLS, CDR2 YYNGEE.

This chain uses TRBV28 with TRBJ1-3; D is unresolved. V was cut by 2 bases and J by 15 bases, with 11 bases left in between. Germline CDR1 is MDHEN and CDR2 is SYDVKM. This CDR3 has 11 residues. The CDR3 reads CASSLSGKGYF. The CDR3, as DNA: TGTGCCAGCAGTTTAAGTGGAAAGGGATATTTT.

This chain connects TRBV10-1 to TRBJ1-1; 9 bases align to TRBD1. The V gene's germline CDR1 is WNHNN and CDR2 SYGVQD (reference sequence). V was clipped by 6 bases and J by 5 bases; unmatched bases: 4. The CDR3 consists of 13 residues. CDR3 in DNA: TGCGCCAGCAGGGGACAGGGAGGAACTGAAGCTTTCTTT. Protein product: CASRGQGGTEAFF.

The rearrangement joins TRBV7-2 to TRBJ1-1, with D possibly being TRBD1 (5 bases). Trimming stripped 1 base from V and 5 bases from J, with 11 bases between. The germline V gene encodes CDR1 SGHTA and CDR2 FQGNSA. The CDR3 consists of 14 residues. CDR3 protein: CASSLGVAGTEAFF. DNA for the CDR3: TGTGCCAGCAGCTTAGGGGTCGCAGGGACTGAAGCTTTCTTT.

The chain employs TRBV5-1 and TRBJ2-1; 8 bases are a match to TRBD1. Per the germline V gene, CDR1 is SGHRS and CDR2 is YFSETQ. The CDR3 is 12 amino acids. The V segment lost 4 bases and the J segment 12 bases; nucleotides outside the gene matches: 6. CDR3 sequence reads: CASSPTGTGQFF. CDR3 sequence (DNA): TGCGCCAGCAGCCCGACGGGGACAGGGCAGTTCTTC.

The V call is TRBV6-5, the J call TRBJ1-5; 7 nucleotides align to TRBD1. Germline lookup yields CDR1 MNHEY and CDR2 SVGAGI. The CDR3 extends over 14 amino acids. V shed 7 bases and J 6 bases; nucleotides not matched to a gene: 9. CDR3 nucleotides: TGTGCCAGCAACCCAGGGACAGTACTTCAGCCCCAGCATTTT. Translating it yields CASNPGTVLQPQHF.

The gene calls are TRBV28 and TRBJ1-5; perhaps TRBD1 as D (5 bases). This CDR3 is 14 amino acids long. CDR1 and CDR2 from the germline V gene are MDHEN and SYDVKM. V lost 8 bases and J lost 0, with 11 bases in between. The CDR3 loop reads CASWGAYSNQPQHF. CDR3 DNA: TGTGCCAGCTGGGGCGCATATAGCAATCAGCCCCAGCATTTT. The full variable domain, rest sourced from reference TRBV28 and TRBJ1-5, is DVKVTQSSRYLVKRTGEKVFLECVQDMDHENMFWYRQDPGLGLRLIYFSYDVKMKEKGDIPEGYSVSREKKERFSLILESASTNQTSMYLCASWGAYSNQPQHFGDGTRLSIL.

The V and J genes are TRBV6-1 and TRBJ2-3, with 7 nucleotides matching TRBD1. Germline lookup yields CDR1 MNHNS and CDR2 SASEGT. The CDR3 has 15 residues. Germline trimming cut 3 bases from V and 1 base from J; bases unmatched to any gene: 4. CDR3 protein: CASSENRGGTDTQYF. The DNA for the CDR3 is TGTGCCAGCAGTGAGAACAGGGGTGGCACAGATACGCAGTATTTT.

CDR3 residues: CAWRTGGGYTEAFF. The CDR3 coding sequence is TGTGCCTGGAGAACAGGAGGGGGGTACACTGAAGCTTTCTTT. The chain couples TRBV30 to TRBJ1-1; TRBD1 is a possible D gene (6 bases). Per the germline V gene, CDR1 is GTSNPN and CDR2 is SVGIG (reference sequence). V was pared by 3 bases and J by 3 bases, with 14 bases between. CDR3 length: 14 residues.

The chain is built from TRBV5-5 and TRBJ2-1, with a weak D call TRBD1 (6 bases). Germline CDR1 reads SGHKS; CDR2 reads YYEKEE (reference sequence). Trimming pared 5 bases from V and 7 bases from J, leaving 10 bases between. This CDR3 region has 12 residues. The CDR3 coding sequence is TGTGCCAGCAGACGTCAGGGGAATGAGCAGTTCTTC. Its protein is CASRRQGNEQFF.

The chain carries TRBV5-1 and TRBJ2-7, with D unclear. CDR1 is SGHRS, CDR2 YFSETQ, per germline. V lost 0 bases and J lost 6, with 4 bases in between. This CDR3 contains 11 residues. As DNA, the CDR3 is TGCGCCAGCAGCTTGGCGGGCGAGCAGTACGTC. It yields the protein CASSLAGEQYV.

In its sample, this clone was seen once. Within the sample, other DNA sequences also encode this same CDR3. The chain recombines TRBV12-3 or TRBV12-4 with TRBJ1-6; 9 bases map to TRBD1. The length of the CDR3 is 12 residues. The V and J ends lost 6 bases and 9 bases, in that order; junction bases with no gene match: 0. The CDR3 DNA sequence: TGTGCCAGCAGGACAGGGGGTTCACCCCTCCACTTT. It yields the protein CASRTGGSPLHF.